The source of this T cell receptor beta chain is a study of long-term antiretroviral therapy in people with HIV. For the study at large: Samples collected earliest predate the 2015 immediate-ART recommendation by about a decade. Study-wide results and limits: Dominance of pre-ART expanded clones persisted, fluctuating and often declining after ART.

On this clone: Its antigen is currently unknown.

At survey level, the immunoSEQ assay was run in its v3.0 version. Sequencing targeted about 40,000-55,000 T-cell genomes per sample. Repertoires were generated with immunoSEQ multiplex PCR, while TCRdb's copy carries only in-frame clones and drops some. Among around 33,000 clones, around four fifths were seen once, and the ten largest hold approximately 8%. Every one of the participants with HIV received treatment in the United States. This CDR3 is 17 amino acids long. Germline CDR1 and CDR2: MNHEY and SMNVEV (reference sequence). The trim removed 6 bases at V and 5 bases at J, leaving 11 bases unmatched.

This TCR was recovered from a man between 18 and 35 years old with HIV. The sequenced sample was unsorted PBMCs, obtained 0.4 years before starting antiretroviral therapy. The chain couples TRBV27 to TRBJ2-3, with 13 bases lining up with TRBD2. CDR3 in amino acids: CASSQNGLAGVQDTQYF. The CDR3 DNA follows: TGTGCCAGCAGCCAAAATGGACTAGCGGGAGTTCAAGATACGCAGTATTTT.